Below are 15 T cell receptor beta chains sequenced from a single sample in a study of identifying expanded T cells in peripheral blood. Clones were sequenced by immunoSEQ multiplex PCR, and TCRdb holds only the in-frame ones, with some missing. This table holds about 89,000 clones, 86% found once. Sequencing was done on a sample of blood. These receptors were taken from a person aged 18 to 70 in good health.

The chain recombines TRBV4-3 with TRBJ1-6; D ambiguous. Germline loops: CDR1 LGHNA, CDR2 YSLEER. Trimming stripped 1 base from V and 9 bases from J, with 7 bases between. This CDR3 is built from 13 residues. The chain's CDR3 is CASSQVDISPLHF. The CDR3 region has the DNA TGCGCCAGCAGCCAAGTTGACATTTCACCCCTCCACTTT.

This rearrangement joins TRBV19 to TRBJ1-1; weak D call: TRBD1 (5 bases). CDR3 length equals 13 residues. With 3 bases removed from V and 6 bases from J, the gap between germline ends came to 11 bases. Germline CDR1 is LNHDA and CDR2 is SQIVND (reference sequence). The CDR3 here is CASSIMGHAEAFF. The CDR3 region has the DNA TGTGCCAGTAGTATTATGGGGCACGCTGAAGCTTTCTTT.

This chain joins TRBV6-5 and TRBJ1-2; the D gene is possibly TRBD1 (6 bases). The CDR3 covers 14 residues. In germline, CDR1 is MNHEY, CDR2 SVGAGI. V lost 6 bases, J lost 4 bases, and 15 bases lay in between. The CDR3 nucleotides are TGTGCCAGCAGGTTCGGGGGGGCGATCTATGGCTACACCTTC. Translated: CASRFGGAIYGYTF.

This sequence joins TRBV2 and TRBJ1-3; a possible D gene is TRBD1 (6 bases). This CDR3 is built from 13 residues. CDR1 and CDR2 (germline): SNHLY, FYNNEI. V lost 6 bases, J lost 8 bases, and 14 bases lay in between. CDR3 amino acids: CASSGTAGDTIYF. As DNA, the CDR3 is TGTGCCAGCAGCGGGACCGCAGGGGACACCATATATTTT.

This chain uses TRBV6-5 with TRBJ1-1; possibly TRBD1 for D (5 bases). The CDR3 loop spans 13 amino acids. Trimming pared 5 bases from V and 3 bases from J, leaving 10 bases between. Germline-derived CDR1 and CDR2 are MNHEY and SVGAGI. CDR3 DNA: TGTGCCAGCAGTCCAGGGTGGGACACTGAAGCTTTCTTT. Its protein is CASSPGWDTEAFF.

The chain recombines TRBV6-6 with TRBJ1-5, with unresolved D. Germline lookup yields CDR1 MNHNY and CDR2 SVGAGI (reference sequence). V shed 2 bases and J shed 4 bases, with 12 bases lying between them. The CDR3 is 15 residues long. This CDR3 reads CASSYVVSENQPQHF. The CDR3 DNA reads as TGTGCCAGCAGTTACGTGGTGTCGGAAAATCAGCCCCAGCATTTT.

This clone was observed a few times. V gene TRBV10-2 combines with J gene TRBJ1-5; the D is unclear. Trimming took 4 bases from V and 7 from J, leaving 11 bases between them. The CDR3 runs to 13 residues. CDR1 WSHSY and CDR2 SAAADI come from the germline V gene. Here the CDR3 DNA reads TGCGCCAGCAGTGGGTCTATCGGGCAGCCCCAGCATTTT. Translating gives CASSGSIGQPQHF.

The chain links TRBV7-9 to TRBJ2-2, with D perhaps matching TRBD1 (6 bases). Trimming took off 3 bases at V and 2 bases at J, with 19 bases between the two ends. The CDR3 has 18 residues. Germline loops: CDR1 SEHNR, CDR2 FQNEAQ (reference sequence). As DNA, the CDR3 is TGTGCCAGCAGCTTCGGCAAACAGGGTCGGCGAAACACCGGGGAGCTGTTTTTT. It is translated as CASSFGKQGRRNTGELFF.

The rearrangement joins TRBV10-3 to TRBJ2-3; D gene uncertain. V lost 2 bases and J 2 bases, leaving 11 bases between the germline ends. The CDR3 extends over 15 amino acids. Germline CDR1 ENHRY, CDR2 SYGVKD. CDR3 nucleotide sequence: TGTGCCATCAGTGAGGAGGTAGTTCTCACAGATACGCAGTATTTT. Residues: CAISEEVVLTDTQYF.

The chain links TRBV5-4 to TRBJ1-2, with 8 bases lining up with TRBD1. The CDR3 is made up of 13 amino acids. In germline, CDR1 is SGHNT, CDR2 YYREEE (reference sequence). Losses at the gene ends were 8 bases for V and 4 bases for J; bases not matched to a gene: 7. The CDR3 DNA follows: TGTGCCAGTGCTCAGGGGGCGATCTATGGCTACACCTTC. It yields the protein CASAQGAIYGYTF.

The genes are TRBV9 and TRBJ2-1; a weak D match, TRBD2 (7 bases). Trimming cost V 6 bases and J 4 bases, with 26 bases left between them. The CDR3 is 18 amino acids. The V gene's germline CDR1 is SGDLS and CDR2 YYNGEE. CDR3 sequence (DNA): TGTGCCAGCACCGACCCCGTAGGGGGGGGCCTTGAGTACAATGAGCAGTTCTTC. Protein sequence: CASTDPVGGGLEYNEQFF.

The chain has TRBV4-1 and TRBJ1-1; 7 nucleotides align to TRBD1. The CDR3 covers 14 residues. The V segment lost 3 bases and the J segment 4 bases; nucleotides outside the gene matches: 5. Germline CDR1 and CDR2: MGHRA and YSYEKL. For the CDR3, the DNA is TGCGCCAGCAGCCAGGTACAGGGGAGCACTGAAGCTTTCTTT. Encoded protein: CASSQVQGSTEAFF.

The rearrangement links TRBV30 to TRBJ2-7, with D tentatively TRBD1 (6 bases). The CDR3 has 11 residues. Germline values: CDR1 GTSNPN, CDR2 SVGIG (reference sequence). V shed 5 bases and J shed 3 bases, with 8 bases lying between them. The CDR3 region is CAWGTFYEQYF. DNA for the CDR3: TGTGCCTGGGGGACATTCTACGAGCAGTACTTC.

The rearrangement links TRBV5-1 to TRBJ2-3; weak D call: TRBD1 (5 bases). V lost 0 bases to trimming and J lost 2 bases, with 19 bases between them. Per germline, CDR1 SGHRS and CDR2 YFSETQ. CDR3 length: 18 amino acids. The DNA for the CDR3 is TGCGCCAGCAGCTTGGCCTGGTTGGGGCCTGAAAACACAGATACGCAGTATTTT. Its protein is CASSLAWLGPENTDTQYF. Combining the CDR3 with reference TRBV5-1 and TRBJ2-3 gives the whole variable domain KAGVTQTPRYLIKTRGQQVTLSCSPISGHRSVSWYQQTPGQGLQFLFEYFSETQRNKGNFPGRFSGRQFSNSRSEMNVSTLELGDSALYLCASSLAWLGPENTDTQYFGPGTRLTVL.

The V gene is TRBV30, the J gene TRBJ1-2, with D hard to call. Germline lookup yields CDR1 GTSNPN and CDR2 SVGIG (reference sequence). Deletions cut 1 base from V and 4 bases from J, with 4 bases between. The CDR3 loop spans 11 amino acids. The DNA for the CDR3 is TGTGCCTGGAGTGCCTTCTATGGCTACACCTTC. It codes for CAWSAFYGYTF.